The 24 T cell receptor beta chains below all came from one sample that was sequenced in a study of shared T cell receptors in the human thymus (TCRdb year 2021). The library came from the immunoSEQ multiplex PCR assay. Sourced from immuneACCESS, this table was stored by TCRdb with only in-frame sequences that have V and J called. A share of the clones is absent; for the studies checked, an unresolved V gene accounts for under half, and the remainder has no known explanation. A total of about 380,000 clones appear in this sample, roughly 94% of them only once. Around 0.018% of the sample lies in the top ten. The specimen was thymocytes. The receptors shown here come from a human donor.

The CDR3 DNA is TGTGCCAGCTGGACGTCAAGAGTCCAGAGCAGGGAGCAGTTCTTC. This codes for CASWTSRVQSREQFF. The rearrangement joins TRBV6-5 to TRBJ2-1; no clear D. The CDR3 sequence is 15 residues long. Trimming removed 8 bases at V and 10 bases at J, with 24 bases between. CDR1 and CDR2 (germline): MNHEY, SVGAGI.

This clone appeared a single time. The rearrangement uses TRBV5-6 and TRBJ1-2; possible D gene TRBD1, 5 bases. The V gene lost 2 bases and the J gene lost 1 base, with 15 bases spanning the gap. The germline V gene encodes CDR1 SGHDT and CDR2 YYEEEE. The CDR3 sequence is 16 residues long. CDR3 DNA: TGTGCCAGCAGCTTCCCACTGACAGCCTTTAACTATGGCTACACCTTC. The encoded protein is CASSFPLTAFNYGYTF.

V is TRBV6-5 and J is TRBJ2-7, with a tentative D call TRBD1 (6 bases). Trimming left V 2 bases short and J 2 bases short, with 7 bases between. This CDR3 is built from 13 residues. Germline V gives CDR1 MNHEY, CDR2 SVGAGI. The CDR3 loop is CASSYRTAYEQYF. Here the CDR3 DNA reads TGTGCCAGCAGTTACCGGACAGCCTACGAGCAGTACTTC.

The rearrangement joins TRBV9 to TRBJ2-2, with 9 bases matching TRBD2. Germline V gives CDR1 SGDLS, CDR2 YYNGEE. This CDR3 spans 18 amino acids. After removal of 0 bases from V and 3 bases from J, the junction contained 9 bases not matched to a gene. The CDR3 coding sequence is TGTGCCAGCAGCGTAGGGGGCGGGAGGGACCCACACACCGGGGAGCTGTTTTTT. It yields the protein CASSVGGGRDPHTGELFF.

This chain connects TRBV28 to TRBJ2-1; maybe TRBD2 (6 bases). The ends were cut back, 5 bases at V and 0 bases at J, with 17 bases in the middle. Germline values: CDR1 MDHEN, CDR2 SYDVKM. CDR3 length: 17 residues. CDR3 region: CASSPVKRVSSYNEQFF. The CDR3 DNA follows: TGTGCCAGCAGTCCCGTCAAGCGGGTCAGCTCCTACAATGAGCAGTTCTTC.

The chain has TRBV7-9 and TRBJ2-5, with D possibly called TRBD1 or TRBD2 (5 bases each). The CDR3 covers 13 residues. The germline V gene has CDR1 SEHNR and CDR2 FQNEAQ (reference sequence). Trimming pared 8 bases from V and 5 bases from J, leaving 15 bases between. The CDR3 reads CASSLGGGETQYF. The CDR3 nucleotides read TGTGCCAGCTCCCTTGGGGGTGGGGAGACCCAGTACTTC.

The V call is TRBV6-5, the J call TRBJ1-4; 7 bases align to TRBD1. CDR1 is MNHEY, CDR2 SVGAGI, per germline. Trimming at V came to 4 bases and at J to 8 bases, leaving 10 bases not matched to a gene. CDR3 size: 15 residues. CDR3 in amino acids: CASSFRGAQGEKLFF. CDR3 in DNA: TGTGCCAGCAGTTTCAGGGGGGCCCAGGGCGAAAAACTGTTTTTT.

The chain joins TRBV29-1 to TRBJ2-1; 9 bases are a match to TRBD1. The germline V gene has CDR1 SQVTM and CDR2 ANQGSEA. The CDR3 consists of 16 residues. The V and J ends lost 3 bases and 2 bases, in that order; junction bases with no gene match: 8. CDR3 DNA sequence: TGCAGCGTTGATTGGGAAGGACAGGGGCCCTACAATGAGCAGTTCTTC. Translating it yields CSVDWEGQGPYNEQFF.

The rearrangement joins TRBV5-6 to TRBJ2-3; maybe TRBD2 (6 bases). This CDR3 comprises 14 residues. CDR1 and CDR2 from the germline V gene are SGHDT and YYEEEE. Trimming took off 3 bases at V and 11 bases at J, with 19 bases between the two ends. The CDR3 loop is CASSYDFSGGVQYF. The CDR3 region has the DNA TGTGCCAGCAGCTATGACTTCTCCGGGGGTGTGCAGTATTTT.

This clone was observed a handful of times. The chain employs TRBV28 and TRBJ2-1; D remains ambiguous. V was pared by 1 base and J by 3 bases, with 22 bases between. Germline-derived CDR1 and CDR2 are MDHEN and SYDVKM. The CDR3 extends over 19 amino acids. For the CDR3, the DNA is TGTGCCAGCAGTTTATCTCAGTTGGATTGCGGAACCCTCTACAATGAGCAGTTCTTC. Translating gives CASSLSQLDCGTLYNEQFF.

The CDR3: CASSLADRALSVNYGYTF. DNA of the CDR3: TGTGCCAGCAGCTTAGCGGACAGGGCCTTATCCGTCAACTATGGCTACACCTTC. The V and J genes are TRBV7-2 and TRBJ1-2; 8 positions agree with TRBD1. CDR1 and CDR2 from the germline V gene are SGHTA and FQGNSA. The CDR3 runs to 18 residues. V was clipped by 0 bases and J by 2 bases; unmatched bases: 11.

V and J are TRBV7-9 and TRBJ2-1, with D unresolved. Germline V CDR1 and CDR2: SEHNR, FQNEAQ (reference sequence). The V and J ends lost 1 base and 7 bases respectively, with 8 bases between them. The CDR3 loop spans 13 amino acids. The CDR3 sequence: CASSLVDGNEQFF. In DNA form, the CDR3 reads TGTGCCAGCAGCTTAGTGGACGGGAATGAGCAGTTCTTC.

On this clone: Other DNA sequences within the sample encode an identical CDR3. The J gene is TRBJ2-7, the V gene TRBV5-1; D unclear. Germline V gives CDR1 SGHRS, CDR2 YFSETQ. The CDR3 covers 14 residues. Trimming pared 0 bases from V and 0 bases from J, leaving 7 bases between. CDR3 sequence: CASSLAGGSYEQYF. The CDR3 bases are TGCGCCAGCAGCTTGGCCGGCGGCTCCTACGAGCAGTACTTC.

In its sample, this clone was seen a few times. The DNA of the CDR3 is TGTGCCAGCAGTTTAGGGATAACATCGAACACCGGGGAGCTGTTTTTT. Translation gives CASSLGITSNTGELFF. The gene calls are TRBV28 and TRBJ2-2; D is unresolved. CDR1 MDHEN and CDR2 SYDVKM come from the germline V gene. V lost 2 bases, J lost 0 bases, and 10 bases lay in between. The CDR3 contains 16 residues.

The chain couples TRBV5-1 to TRBJ2-1; TRBD2 might be the D (6 bases). Trimming shortened V by 1 base and J by 0 bases, and 11 bases separated the two germline ends. Germline V gene lookup returns CDR1 SGHRS and CDR2 YFSETQ. CDR3 size: 16 residues. This CDR3 reads CASSLLASSSYNEQFF. As DNA, the CDR3 is TGCGCCAGCAGCTTGCTAGCGTCCAGCTCCTACAATGAGCAGTTCTTC. The full variable domain, in which reference TRBV5-1 and TRBJ2-1 provide the parts outside the CDR3, is KAGVTQTPRYLIKTRGQQVTLSCSPISGHRSVSWYQQTPGQGLQFLFEYFSETQRNKGNFPGRFSGRQFSNSRSEMNVSTLELGDSALYLCASSLLASSSYNEQFFGPGTRLTVL.

V usage is TRBV7-9 and J usage is TRBJ2-7; tentatively, D is TRBD1 or TRBD2 (5 bases each). Germline V lookup: CDR1 SEHNR, CDR2 FQNEAQ (reference sequence). V was pared by 5 bases and J by 9 bases, with 26 bases between. The CDR3 length is 16 residues. Here the CDR3 reads CASSPSGTQLTMVQYF. CDR3 sequence (DNA): TGTGCCAGCAGCCCATCCGGGACCCAGCTCACGATGGTGCAGTACTTC.

The chain is built from TRBV5-1 and TRBJ2-7; 9 bases line up with TRBD1. The V gene end was trimmed by 0 bases and the J gene end by 3 bases; junction bases not matched to a gene: 1. The CDR3 is made up of 14 amino acids. Germline V CDR1 and CDR2: SGHRS, YFSETQ. In nucleotides, the CDR3 is TGCGCCAGCAGCTTGGGGGACAGGGACTACGAGCAGTACTTC. It codes for CASSLGDRDYEQYF.

The rearrangement links TRBV28 to TRBJ1-2; 9 nucleotides line up with TRBD1. CDR1 is MDHEN, CDR2 SYDVKM, per germline. J gave up 8 bases and V 6 bases, and 22 bases lay outside the gene matches. This CDR3 spans 18 amino acids. CDR3 in DNA: TGTGCCAGCAGAAAAAGCCGTAAACAGGGGGCGCGGGCAAACGGCTACACCTTC. Amino acid sequence: CASRKSRKQGARANGYTF.

This CDR3 reads CASSLEGEDTEAFF. CDR3 nucleotide sequence: TGTGCCAGCAGCTTAGAAGGGGAGGACACTGAAGCTTTCTTT. The chain recombines TRBV7-2 with TRBJ1-1; D may be TRBD1 (5 bases). Germline-derived CDR1 and CDR2 are SGHTA and FQGNSA. This CDR3 is built from 14 residues. Trimming removed 1 base at V and 3 bases at J, with 9 bases between.

The rearrangement uses TRBV14 and TRBJ2-1; 7 nucleotides align to TRBD2. The CDR3 spans 17 residues. CDR1 is SGHDN and CDR2 is FVKESK in the germline V gene. Germline trimming cut 4 bases from V and 2 bases from J; bases unmatched to any gene: 11. The CDR3 region has the DNA TGTGCCAGCAGCCCCCGGATAGCGGGTGATACCTACAATGAGCAGTTCTTC. Residues: CASSPRIAGDTYNEQFF.

The V gene is TRBV27, the J gene TRBJ1-2; no clear D. Germline CDR1 and CDR2: MNHEY and SMNVEV (reference sequence). V was clipped by 3 bases and J by 1 base, with 12 bases between them. The CDR3 covers 15 residues. In DNA, the CDR3 is TGTGCCAGCAGTTTTAGGCCCCCCCTTAACTATGGCTACACCTTC. It encodes CASSFRPPLNYGYTF.

This clone was detected a few times. This sequence joins TRBV27 and TRBJ2-3, with D perhaps TRBD1 (7 bases). Trimming cost V 1 base and J 4 bases, with 12 bases left between them. This CDR3 has 15 residues. Germline loops: CDR1 MNHEY, CDR2 SMNVEV (reference sequence). The CDR3 region has the DNA TGTGCCAGCAGTTTATACAGGGGAGGCGCAGATACGCAGTATTTT. This gives the protein CASSLYRGGADTQYF.

This clone was counted once. This chain uses TRBV4-3 with TRBJ2-3, with TRBD2 identical over 15 bases. CDR1 and CDR2 (germline): LGHNA, YSLEER. J was trimmed by 5 bases and V by 1 base; bases with no gene match: 7. This CDR3 comprises 18 residues. In DNA, the CDR3 is TGCGCCAGCAGCCAAGGTCGGACTAGCGGGAGGGCCCGAGATACGCAGTATTTT. It is translated as CASSQGRTSGRARDTQYF.

This chain links TRBV5-8 with TRBJ2-5; D not certain. From germline, CDR1 is SGHTS and CDR2 YDEGEE. V gave up 0 bases and J gave up 2 bases, with 8 bases separating them. This CDR3 spans 14 amino acids. As DNA, the CDR3 is TGTGCCAGCAGCTTGGACAGAACGCAAGAGACCCAGTACTTC. Protein product: CASSLDRTQETQYF. The full variable domain, in which reference TRBV5-8 and TRBJ2-5 provide the parts outside the CDR3, is EAGVTQSPTHLIKTRGQQATLRCSPISGHTSVYWYQQALGLGLQFLLWYDEGEERNRGNFPPRFSGRQFPNYSSELNVNALELEDSALYLCASSLDRTQETQYFGPGTRLLVL.